This TCR beta chain was sequenced for a study of T cell repertoires in cytomegalovirus infection. The CDR3 sequence is 13 residues long. CDR1 is SNHLY and CDR2 is FYNNEI in the germline V gene. Losses at the gene ends were 10 bases for V and 6 bases for J; bases not matched to a gene: 7. About this clonotype itself: As yet, its antigen is unknown.

TCRdb processed the reads anew with MiXCR; each CDR3 protein has one entry. The repertoire holds around 710,000 distinct CDR3 sequences, almost 30% seen once, with around 12% in the top ten. The chain couples TRBV2 to TRBJ2-2; 8 nucleotides agree with TRBD1. The sequencing used cultured CD8+ T cells from PBMCs, collected from culture after CMV antigen stimulation. The receptor was derived from a human donor in good health (CMV status not recorded). Some clones in this sample may be carry-over from other donors' samples. In DNA form, the CDR3 reads TGTGCCACCCGGACAGGGCGGGCCGGGGAGCTGTTTTTT. This gives the protein CATRTGRAGELFF.